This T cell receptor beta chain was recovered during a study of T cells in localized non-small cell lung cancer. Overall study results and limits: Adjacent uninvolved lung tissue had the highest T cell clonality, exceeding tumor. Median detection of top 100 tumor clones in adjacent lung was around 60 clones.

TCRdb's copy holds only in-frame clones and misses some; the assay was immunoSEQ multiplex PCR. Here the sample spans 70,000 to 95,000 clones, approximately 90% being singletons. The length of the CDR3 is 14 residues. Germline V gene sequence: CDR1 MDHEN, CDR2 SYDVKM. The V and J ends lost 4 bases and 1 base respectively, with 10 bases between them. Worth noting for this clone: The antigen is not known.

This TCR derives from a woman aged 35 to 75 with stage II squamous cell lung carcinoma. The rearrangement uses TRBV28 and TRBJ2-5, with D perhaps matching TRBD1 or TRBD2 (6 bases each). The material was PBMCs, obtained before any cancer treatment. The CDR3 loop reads CASSYPGAQETQYF. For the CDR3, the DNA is TGTGCCAGCAGTTATCCGGGGGCCCAAGAGACCCAGTACTTC.